A selection of T cell receptor beta chains follows, all from one sample in a study of CD8+CD57+ T cells in acquired aplastic anemia. TCRdb independently ran MiXCR on the reads; one entry per CDR3 protein. The sample records around 400,000 distinct CDR3 sequences, 60% to 80% being singletons. The sample comprised sorted CD4+, CD8+, or CD8+CD57+ T cells (not recorded which) from PBMCs. These TCRs come from a human donor in good health, serving as a control. CDR3s include the opening cysteine and the closing phenylalanine or tryptophan. A D gene is named only where the DNA matches it firmly. Part of the rows lack a size; the others show once, few, many or a class for expanded clones.

. | . | TRBJ2-3 | TRBV7-8 | TGTGCCAGCAGACCGAACGGGGCCGGAGATACGCAGTATTTT | CASRPNGAGDTQYF
. | . | TRBJ2-5 | TRBV7-2 | TGTGCCAGCAGCCGCTACGGGACGTGGGACCAAGAGACCCAGTACTTC | CASSRYGTWDQETQYF
. | . | TRBJ1-2 | TRBV7-2 | TGTGCCAGCAGTGGATCCTATGGCTACACCTTC | CASSGSYGYTF
TRBD1 | many | TRBJ1-6 | TRBV20-1 | TGCAGTGCTAGAGATTCGGGACAGGGGAAACCACCCCTCCACTTT | CSARDSGQGKPPLHF
. | many | TRBJ1-1 | TRBV12-3/TRBV12-4 | TGTGCCAGCGGACAAGAAGATACGGACACTGAAGCTTTCTTT | CASGQEDTDTEAFF
. | many | TRBJ1-5 | TRBV7-9 | TGTGCCAGCAGCTCGTCCGAGGGGGGCCAGCCCCAGCATTTT | CASSSSEGGQPQHF
. | . | TRBJ1-1 | TRBV7-9 | TGTGCCAGCAGCTCAGGAAAGACTGAAGCTTTCTTT | CASSSGKTEAFF
. | . | TRBJ1-2 | TRBV7-7 | TGTGCTAGCAGCTTAACGGCGCAAGAGTACACCTTC | CASSLTAQEYTF
. | . | TRBJ2-7 | TRBV24-1 | TGTGCCAGCAGCCATGGTCCACGTCCCTACGAGCAGTACTTC | CASSHGPRPYEQYF
. | . | TRBJ1-1 | TRBV7-9 | TGTGCCAGCAGCCCCCGTACCGTAAAGACTGAAGAGTTCTTT | CASSPRTVKTEEFF
. | few | TRBJ2-2 | TRBV19 | TGTGCCAGTAGCGTCGGAGCCGGGGAGCTGTTTTTT | CASSVGAGELFF
. | few | TRBJ2-7 | TRBV2 | TGTGCCAGCAGTCCGGTTGCCTACGAGCAGTACTTC | CASSPVAYEQYF
. | few | TRBJ1-3 | TRBV20-1 | TGCAGTGCTAGAGCGACCCCCGGTACAGGGACCTTTAAGGGCTCTGGAAACACCATATATTTT | CSARATPGTGTFKGSGNTIYF
. | . | TRBJ2-3 | TRBV4-2 | TGTGCCAGCAGCCTTCGACCCCGTCCCTCCACAGATACGCAGTATTTT | CASSLRPRPSTDTQYF
. | . | TRBJ2-5 | TRBV5-4 | TGTGCCAGCAGCGATACAGTTAAGATGACCCAGTACTTC | CASSDTVKMTQYF
. | . | TRBJ2-5 | TRBV20-1 | TGCAGTGCTAGTCCCAGGGAGGGGGGCTACTTC | CSASPREGGYF
TRBD1 | . | TRBJ1-6 | TRBV4-2 | TGTGCCAGTAGTACCGACAGGGGAATCTCACCCCTCCACTTT | CASSTDRGISPLHF